This paragraph reports one T cell receptor beta chain. This record comes from a study of blood T cell repertoires in COVID-19. Study summary: Acute and convalescent COVID-19 samples came from the United States, Italy and Spain. The analysed material was cDNA or gDNA that came from T cells, B-cell-depleted T cells, or PBMCs.

Authors' processing steps: Scientists estimated how many nucleated cells there were by amplifying reference gene primers. Some clones are missing from TCRdb's copy, which holds only in-frame ones; the method was immunoSEQ multiplex PCR. V and J calls and clone size are as listed in that table; D and trimming were resolved from the DNA. This repertoire shows more than 140,000 clones, about 79% found once; its top ten account for roughly 7.9%. The CDR3 length is 13 residues. V lost 1 base, J lost 2 bases, and 4 bases lay in between. The germline V gene has CDR1 SGHRS and CDR2 YFSETQ. The chain has TRBV5-1 and TRBJ1-3, with D uncertain. Sequencing used peripheral blood. The TCR originated in a woman aged 45 to 65 in a cohort sampled during active or convalescent COVID-19. The chain's CDR3 is CASSLSPGNTIYF. CDR3 nucleotide sequence: TGCGCCAGCAGCTTGAGCCCTGGAAACACCATATATTTT.